Presented here are 12 T cell receptor beta chains from one specimen sequenced in a study of CD8+CD57+ T cells in acquired aplastic anemia. Sequenced patients had shown CD8+CD57+ cell expansion by flow cytometry. The template for TCR beta VDJ and CDR3 sequence profiling was genomic DNA. TCRdb redid the calling of the reads with MiXCR, one entry per CDR3 protein. The repertoire holds 150,000 or so distinct CDR3 sequences, with around 48% as singletons. The sample was sorted CD4+, CD8+, or CD8+CD57+ T cells (not recorded which) from PBMCs. The origin of the receptors is a human donor with aplastic anemia.

Comment on this clonotype: Given a much more abundant clone one base away, this may be a read error. The J gene is TRBJ2-3, the V gene TRBV6-5, with D possibly called TRBD1 or TRBD2 (5 bases each). Trimming removed 2 bases at V and 4 bases at J, with 16 bases between. The CDR3 sequence is 16 residues long. In germline, CDR1 is MNHEY, CDR2 SVGAGI. CDR3 in DNA: TGTGCCAGCAGTTACGGACGACGGGGCCTGGCAGATACGCAGTATTTT. Encoded protein: CASSYGRRGLADTQYF.

This clonotype was counted many times. The chain recombines TRBV7-2 with TRBJ2-3; weak D call: TRBD1 (5 bases). Trimming removed 1 base at V and 3 bases at J, with 11 bases between. CDR1 SGHTA and CDR2 FQGNSA come from the germline V gene. The CDR3 length is 15 residues. This CDR3 is CASSLVGQGTDTQYF. The DNA of the CDR3 is TGTGCCAGCAGCTTAGTTGGCCAGGGTACAGATACGCAGTATTTT.

This clonotype was found many times. V is TRBV19 and J is TRBJ1-6; a weak D match, TRBD1 (5 bases). V gave up 3 bases and J gave up 9 bases, with 15 bases separating them. Germline lookup yields CDR1 LNHDA and CDR2 SQIVND (reference sequence). This CDR3 has 15 residues. CDR3 DNA sequence: TGTGCCAGTAGTATTACAGGCGGCCATAGTTCACCCCTCCACTTT. This encodes CASSITGGHSSPLHF.

The chain employs TRBV24-1 and TRBJ1-4; D remains unclear. Germline V lookup: CDR1 KGHDR, CDR2 SFDVKD. The CDR3 has 14 amino acids. Trimming removed 6 bases at V and 11 bases at J, with 18 bases between. The CDR3 DNA sequence: TGTGCCACCAGTTTGTCAGGACCTCTCGGGAAACTGTTTTTT. Translation: CATSLSGPLGKLFF.

The table lists this clonotype with many counts. V usage is TRBV19 and J usage is TRBJ1-6, with TRBD1 as a possible D gene (5 bases). In germline, CDR1 is LNHDA, CDR2 SQIVND (reference sequence). This CDR3 is built from 15 residues. V lost 2 bases to trimming and J lost 7 bases, with 12 bases between them. The CDR3: CASSIMGDRNSPLHF. For the CDR3, the DNA is TGTGCCAGTAGTATAATGGGGGACCGAAATTCACCCCTCCACTTT.

Only a few counts were recorded for this clonotype. The chain combines TRBV24-1 with TRBJ2-1; D might be TRBD1 (6 bases). This CDR3 region has 17 residues. Germline V CDR1 and CDR2: KGHDR, SFDVKD. V dropped 6 bases and J dropped 9 bases, with 26 bases sitting between them. The CDR3 loop is CATSTLISRGEQAEQFF. Written as DNA, the CDR3 is TGTGCCACCAGTACACTGATCTCCAGGGGTGAGCAAGCTGAGCAGTTCTTC.

The chain uses TRBV19 and TRBJ2-7; D remains unclear. Germline V gene data show CDR1 as LNHDA and CDR2 as SQIVND (reference sequence). The CDR3 runs to 11 residues. Trimming took 5 bases from V and 4 from J, leaving 6 bases between them. CDR3 loop: CASSSKYEQYF. The CDR3 nucleotides read TGTGCCAGTAGTTCGAAATACGAGCAGTACTTC.

The table lists this clonotype with many counts. This chain uses TRBV6-1 with TRBJ2-1, with a tentative D call TRBD2 (5 bases). This CDR3 contains 15 residues. Germline lookup yields CDR1 MNHNS and CDR2 SASEGT. Trimming took off 2 bases at V and 3 bases at J, with 11 bases between the two ends. In nucleotides, the CDR3 is TGTGCCAGCAGTGAACGAGGGTCCAACTACAATGAGCAGTTCTTC. The encoded protein is CASSERGSNYNEQFF.

The CDR3 spells CASTYSGTEPYSPLHF. DNA for the CDR3: TGTGCCAGCACCTACTCAGGGACGGAGCCCTATTCACCCCTCCACTTT. This chain links TRBV2 with TRBJ1-6; a weak D match, TRBD1 (5 bases). Germline CDR1 is SNHLY and CDR2 is FYNNEI. Between the trimmed V and J ends, which lost 7 bases and 8 bases, there was a span of 21 bases. The CDR3 is 16 residues long. The full variable domain, rest sourced from reference TRBV2 and TRBJ1-6, is EPEVTQTPSHQVTQMGQEVILRCVPISNHLYFYWYRQILGQKVEFLVSFYNNEISEKSEIFDDQFSVERPDGSNFTLKIRSTKLEDSAMYFCASTYSGTEPYSPLHFGNGTRLTVT.

A note on this clonotype: Germline and junction disagree at one end, which may indicate a read error. The CDR3 DNA reads as TGTGCCAGTAGCTTAAGCGTAGCGGGGACGCAGTATTTT. This sequence encodes CASSLSVAGTQYF. The V call is TRBV7-3, the J call TRBJ2-3; 8 bases match TRBD2. CDR1 and CDR2 (germline): SGHTA, FQGTGA. The CDR3 is 13 amino acids. Full variable domain (outside the CDR3, taken from reference TRBV7-3 and TRBJ2-3): GAGVSQTPSNKVTEKGKYVELRCDPISGHTALYWYRQSLGQGPEFLIYFQGTGAADDSGLPNDRFFAVRPEGSVSTLKIQRTERGDSAVYLCASSLSVAGTQYFGPGTRLTVL.

The chain carries TRBV5-8 and TRBJ2-7; D ambiguous. The germline V gene has CDR1 SGHTS and CDR2 YDEGEE. This CDR3 is 13 amino acids long. The germline V and J ends were trimmed by 2 bases and 1 base, with 7 bases remaining between them. In nucleotides, the CDR3 is TGTGCCAGCAGCTTCTCGATATCCTACGAGCAGTACTTC. Translated: CASSFSISYEQYF.

This chain uses TRBV11-2 with TRBJ1-5; TRBD1 agrees at 10 bases. V lost 5 bases and J lost 6; bases outside the gene matches: 7. The CDR3 covers 15 residues. Germline V gene lookup returns CDR1 SGHAT and CDR2 FQNNGV. CDR3 sequence (DNA): TGTGCCAGCAGCGCCCGACAGGGGGCTGGTCAGCCCCAGCATTTT. This encodes CASSARQGAGQPQHF.